This TCR beta chain was retrieved from a study of PD-1 blockade in classical Hodgkin lymphoma (dated by TCRdb to between 2020 and 2021). In terms of the full investigation: Nivolumab dosing was 3 mg/kg intravenously every 2 weeks, continuing until either disease progression or unacceptable toxicity. A peripheral blood immune signature of response to PD-1 blockade in classical Hodgkin lymphoma was defined using TCR beta sequencing and CyTOF.

The Qiagen DNeasy kit was used to extract genomic DNA both from unsorted PBMCs and from the negatively selected CD4+ and CD8+ fractions. Amplification of TCR beta CDR3 regions was done by immunoSEQ multiplex PCR with primers that anneal to V and J segments. A synthetic immune receptor repertoire was used to minimize amplification bias, and any remaining bias was removed computationally after sequencing. The original pipeline was this. Custom Python scripts were used to quantify repertoire diversity as the Shannon entropy index. Unsorted, CD4+ and CD8+ repertoires were examined separately, except in combined analyses, for which CD4+ and CD8+ sequences were merged in silico. Clonal expansion was defined as a frequency increase of at least 2-fold after treatment compared with C1D1, and clones undetected at baseline were assigned a pseudocount of 0.5. Singleton clones were defined as clones with 0 or 1 copy at C1D1, and non-singleton clones were defined as clones with 2 or more copies. Clones expanded in unsorted samples were annotated as CD4+, CD8+ or unknown by matching protein sequences in sorted samples from the same patient. Wilcoxon tests were applied to paired samples to test diversity changes from C1D1 to C4D1. The immuneACCESS repertoire file appears here via TCRdb, limited to in-frame rearrangements. These files lack a portion of the clones; in checked studies, under half of the deficit traces to unresolved V genes, and the cause of the others is not known. V and J calls and clone size come straight from that table; D and trimming were deduced from the DNA. The sample has some 26,000 clones on record, 80% to 85% of them singletons. Clones ranked in the top ten supply 2.5% to 3.5% of the sample.

General study outcomes and caveats: Newly diagnosed patients were reported to have lower baseline TCR diversity than healthy donors, and relapsed/refractory patients were reported to have lower baseline TCR diversity still. Trial patients with a complete response had baseline diversity similar to that of newly diagnosed patients, while partial responders and progressors had significantly lower diversity. Diversity was lower in patients who began nivolumab less than 1 year after ASCT, so these patients were left out of later analyses to avoid confounding by immune reconstitution. By C4D1, a significant rise was seen in CD4+ TCR diversity but not in CD8+ TCR diversity (p=0.0027 vs p=0.16), and the rise was most apparent among complete responders (p=0.02). Only a single clinical trial cohort was studied, and what caused the repertoire differences, possibly disease activity or prior therapy, remained undefined.

Reading the label with the study, this specimen's time point is: cycle 4 day 1 (C4D1), after more than five weeks of nivolumab. All trial patients had relapsed after autologous stem cell transplantation, with cohorts A, B and C differing in prior brentuximab vedotin exposure. Using a Miltenyi CD4+ T cell isolation kit, CD4+ T cells were purified from thawed PBMCs through magnetic negative selection. The trial cohort included 50 to 70 patients with relapsed/refractory classical Hodgkin lymphoma, and each patient had a best overall response of complete response, partial response or progressive disease. Single-agent nivolumab was administered to trial patients in the multi-cohort phase II CheckMate 205 trial. Best overall response was determined by an independent review committee according to the 2007 International Working Group response criteria. Trial PBMCs were collected just before the start of nivolumab (C1D1) and during therapy at cycle 2 day 1 and cycle 4 day 1. Peripheral blood was collected in 8 mL Vacutainer Cell Preparation Tubes, from which PBMCs were isolated by centrifugation and then cryopreserved. Purified CD4+ and CD8+ fractions were generated only in cases for which an additional PBMC sample was available. Magnetically labelled cells were removed on LS columns in a quadroMACS separator, and the flow-through was retained as the purified fraction.

To note about this clone: Its recognized antigen is unknown. One base away there is no much larger clone; base qualities are not given.

CDR1 and CDR2 are read off the germline V gene as SNHLY and FYNNEI. Taken from cysteine to phenylalanine, the CDR3 has 12 residues. Just CDR3 DNA is preserved here, 36 bases in frame from base 1. V gives up 4 bases and J gives up 3 bases, and the segment between their germline ends measures 6 bases. This clonotype originated in a human donor with classical Hodgkin lymphoma. Recombination joined TRBV2 with TRBJ1-1; no D gene call is confident. Source: CD4+ T cells from blood, taken before the fourth cycle of nivolumab. CDR3 reads: CASSGGYTEAFF. The DNA reads as follows: TGTGCCAGCAGTGGAGGCTACACTGAAGCTTTCTTT.